What follows are 26 T cell receptor beta chains derived from one specimen sequenced in a study of T cells in Graves' hyperthyroidism and ophthalmopathy. TCR beta CDR3 region amplification was performed from RNA transcripts. During a first-round RT-PCR of the TCR CDR3, the HTBI primer set was used. Each CDR3 protein gets one entry after TCRdb re-called the multiplex PCR reads with MiXCR. The sample records about 350,000 distinct CDR3 sequences, roughly an eighth being singletons. Specimen: blood. These receptors were taken from a woman aged 40 to 50 with Graves' ophthalmopathy.

This clonotype has a handful of counts. The rearrangement uses TRBV13 and TRBJ1-2; a weak D match, TRBD1 (5 bases). Looked up from germline, CDR1 is PRHDT and CDR2 is FYEKMQ (reference sequence). The CDR3 contains 15 residues. Trimming cost V 0 bases and J 4 bases, with 12 bases left between them. CDR3 nucleotides: TGTGCCAGCAGCTTAGGAGGATTGGGGGGCTATGGCTACACCTTC. This codes for CASSLGGLGGYGYTF. Based on the CDR3 plus reference TRBV13 and TRBJ1-2, the full variable domain is AAGVIQSPRHLIKEKRETATLKCYPIPRHDTVYWYQQGPGQDPQFLISFYEKMQSDKGSIPDRFSAQQFSDYHSELNMSSLELGDSALYFCASSLGGLGGYGYTFGSGTRLTVV.

Ten or more counts support this clonotype. The V and J genes are TRBV2 and TRBJ2-5; TRBD1 agrees at 8 bases. This CDR3 has 14 residues. J was trimmed by 5 bases and V by 4 bases; bases with no gene match: 6. Germline V gene lookup returns CDR1 SNHLY and CDR2 FYNNEI. DNA of the CDR3: TGTGCCAGCAGTGGGACAGGGTCAGGGGAGACCCAGTACTTC. It yields the protein CASSGTGSGETQYF.

This clonotype was seen repeatedly, ten times or more. The chain carries TRBV5-1 and TRBJ2-7, with TRBD2 matching 10 bases. J lost 3 bases, V lost 0 bases, and 3 bases had no gene match. Per the germline V gene, CDR1 is SGHRS and CDR2 is YFSETQ. This CDR3 contains 15 residues. The CDR3 protein is CASSLAPSGGYEQYF. In DNA form, the CDR3 reads TGCGCCAGCAGCTTGGCACCTAGCGGGGGCTACGAGCAGTACTTC.

This clonotype was observed at least ten times. The chain employs TRBV28 and TRBJ2-2, with D unresolved. With 6 bases removed from V and 4 bases from J, the gap between germline ends came to 3 bases. CDR1 MDHEN and CDR2 SYDVKM come from the germline V gene. There are 11 residues in the CDR3. CDR3 DNA: TGTGCCAGCAGGAGCACCGGGGAGCTGTTTTTT. Protein sequence: CASRSTGELFF.

CDR3 sequence reads: CASRSGLAGTDTQYF. The CDR3 region has the DNA TGTGCCAGCAGGTCCGGACTAGCGGGCACAGATACGCAGTATTTT. The V and J genes are TRBV11-2 and TRBJ2-3; 10 bases match TRBD2. V was clipped by 6 bases and J by 1 base; unmatched bases: 4. The CDR3 has 15 residues. CDR1 is SGHAT and CDR2 is FQNNGV in the germline V gene.

This clonotype was observed at least ten times. This rearrangement joins TRBV28 to TRBJ1-5; 8 bases map to TRBD1. CDR1 is MDHEN and CDR2 is SYDVKM in the germline V gene. This CDR3 spans 16 amino acids. J was trimmed by 3 bases and V by 2 bases; bases with no gene match: 6. The CDR3 loop reads CASSLTRQGLNQPQHF. CDR3 nucleotides: TGTGCCAGCAGTTTAACGAGACAGGGGCTCAATCAGCCCCAGCATTTT.

This clonotype has ten or more counts. The chain is built from TRBV7-9 and TRBJ1-1, with TRBD1 as a possible D gene (6 bases). The germline V and J ends were trimmed by 5 bases and 3 bases, with 16 bases remaining between them. Germline lookup yields CDR1 SEHNR and CDR2 FQNEAQ (reference sequence). The CDR3 contains 15 residues. For the CDR3, the DNA is TGTGCCAGCAGCCCCAAGGGGGGGGGGGACACTGAAGCTTTCTTT. Translated, it gives CASSPKGGGDTEAFF.

This clonotype was seen many times. The genes are TRBV12-3 or TRBV12-4 and TRBJ2-2; D is undetermined. The germline V and J ends were trimmed by 3 bases and 2 bases, with 16 bases remaining between them. The CDR3 is made up of 17 amino acids. The CDR3 DNA is TGTGCCAGCAGTTTTTGGGAATGGAGCCAAAACACCGGGGAGCTGTTTTTT. This codes for CASSFWEWSQNTGELFF.

This clonotype has ten or more counts. The chain links TRBV3-1 to TRBJ1-5; D possibly corresponds to TRBD1 (6 bases). Germline V CDR1 and CDR2: LGHDT, YNNKEL (reference sequence). V was shortened by 0 bases and J by 9 bases, with 18 bases between the two germline ends. This CDR3 has 16 residues. CDR3 residues: CASSQDGGGWPRPQHF. CDR3 sequence (DNA): TGTGCCAGCAGCCAAGATGGGGGCGGATGGCCCAGGCCCCAGCATTTT.

The table lists this clonotype with many counts. V gene TRBV9 combines with J gene TRBJ2-5, with D uncertain. Trimming took 0 bases from V and 2 from J, leaving 14 bases between them. The CDR3 is 16 residues long. Germline V CDR1 and CDR2: SGDLS, YYNGEE. CDR3 residues: CASSVETAVRQETQYF. CDR3 in DNA: TGTGCCAGCAGCGTAGAAACAGCCGTTCGGCAAGAGACCCAGTACTTC.

This clonotype showed up many times. CDR3: CASTSRGNTGELFF. CDR3 bases: TGTGCCAGCACCTCAAGGGGAAACACCGGGGAGCTGTTTTTT. The rearrangement links TRBV7-2 to TRBJ2-2; D may be TRBD1 (5 bases). The CDR3 is 14 amino acids. V lost 7 bases and J 2 bases, leaving 11 bases between the germline ends. The germline V gene encodes CDR1 SGHTA and CDR2 FQGNSA.

In this sample, this clonotype turned up a few times. Here the CDR3 reads CASSLDPPMTGSNYNSPLHF. DNA of the CDR3: TGTGCCAGCAGTTTGGACCCGCCAATGACAGGGAGCAACTATAATTCACCCCTCCACTTT. The chain couples TRBV27 to TRBJ1-6, with 7 bases matching TRBD1. CDR1 and CDR2 from the germline V gene are MNHEY and SMNVEV (reference sequence). This CDR3 spans 20 amino acids. V shed 3 bases, J shed 3 bases, and the junction held 17 bases outside the gene matches.

The genes are TRBV27 and TRBJ2-5, with a weak D call TRBD1 (7 bases). This CDR3 has 11 residues. CDR1 and CDR2 from the germline V gene are MNHEY and SMNVEV (reference sequence). V was pared by 5 bases and J by 13 bases, with 14 bases between. As DNA, the CDR3 is TGTGCCAGCAGTCCAGGGGGGCGTTGGTACTTC. Its translation is CASSPGGRWYF.

This clonotype was observed a handful of times. A much larger clone differs from this one at a single base, so this may be a read error. CDR3: CASSRGWTSGDYEQYF. The DNA of the CDR3 is TGTGCCAGCAGTCGCGGATGGACTAGCGGGGACTACGAGCAGTACTTC. This chain links TRBV28 with TRBJ2-7; 12 positions agree with TRBD2. The CDR3 is 16 amino acids. Trimming took 5 bases from V and 3 from J; bases not matched to a gene: 8. Germline CDR1 is MDHEN and CDR2 is SYDVKM.

This clonotype was seen only a few times. The rearrangement uses TRBV7-9 and TRBJ2-1; 8 nucleotides agree with TRBD2. Trimming removed 10 bases from V and 7 bases from J; junction bases left unmatched: 6. The CDR3 is made up of 12 amino acids. Germline V gene data show CDR1 as SEHNR and CDR2 as FQNEAQ (reference sequence). CDR3 sequence reads: CATTRLANEQFF. The CDR3, as DNA: TGTGCCACCACGAGACTAGCGAATGAGCAGTTCTTC.

J is TRBJ2-1 and V is TRBV15; 8 nucleotides match TRBD2. Trimming cost V 3 bases and J 0 bases; bases outside gene matches: 10. Germline assignment: CDR1 LNHNV and CDR2 YYDKDF (reference sequence). The CDR3 length is 18 residues. Here the CDR3 DNA reads TGTGCCACCAGCAGGACACTCGCGGGGGGCAGCTCCTACAATGAGCAGTTCTTC. This codes for CATSRTLAGGSSYNEQFF.

This clonotype was picked up many times. V is TRBV28 and J is TRBJ2-3, with D tentatively TRBD1 (5 bases). Germline V gene sequence: CDR1 MDHEN, CDR2 SYDVKM. V lost 5 bases and J 2 bases, leaving 17 bases between the germline ends. This CDR3 is built from 16 residues. The CDR3 loop is CASSPLGGAFTDTQYF. The CDR3 coding sequence is TGTGCCAGCAGTCCCTTAGGTGGGGCGTTCACAGATACGCAGTATTTT.

The table lists this clonotype with many counts. The rearrangement links TRBV20-1 to TRBJ2-3, with D tentatively TRBD2 (6 bases). The CDR3 runs 13 residues. Germline-derived CDR1 and CDR2 are DFQATT and SNEGSKA (reference sequence). V lost 4 bases, J lost 1 base, and 9 bases lay in between. The chain's CDR3 is CSANGRGTDTQYF. The CDR3 DNA reads as TGCAGTGCTAACGGGAGAGGCACAGATACGCAGTATTTT.

V usage is TRBV6-4 and J usage is TRBJ1-1; tentatively, D is TRBD1 (6 bases). Per germline, CDR1 MRHNA and CDR2 SNTAGT. V was pared by 3 bases and J by 4 bases, with 24 bases between. The CDR3 is made up of 18 amino acids. The DNA of the CDR3 is TGTGCCAGCAGTGATGGGGGCCAGTTGGTGGTTTGGTGCACTGAAGCTTTCTTT. Amino acid sequence: CASSDGGQLVVWCTEAFF.

The chain combines TRBV24-1 with TRBJ2-2; D possibly corresponds to TRBD2 (5 bases). V lost 9 bases and J lost 6, with 22 bases in between. CDR1 is KGHDR, CDR2 SFDVKD, per germline. The CDR3 runs to 16 residues. Here the CDR3 DNA reads TGTGCCACCTCACCCCCTTTCGGAGAGGGTGCCGGGGAGCTGTTTTTT. As protein: CATSPPFGEGAGELFF.

This rearrangement joins TRBV4-2 to TRBJ2-7; TRBD2 matches at 8 bases. CDR3 length equals 15 residues. The J segment lost 0 bases and the V segment lost 1 base, leaving 2 bases of the junction unmatched. Germline V gene data show CDR1 as LGHNA and CDR2 as YNFKEQ. In DNA, the CDR3 is TGTGCCAGCAGCCAAGGCGGGGGGTTCTCCTACGAGCAGTACTTC. This sequence encodes CASSQGGGFSYEQYF.

The chain is built from TRBV4-1 and TRBJ1-1; D unclear. CDR1 is MGHRA, CDR2 YSYEKL, per germline. The CDR3 is made up of 16 amino acids. The germline V and J ends were trimmed by 0 bases and 0 bases, with 11 bases remaining between them. The CDR3 is CASSQDWEGLNTEAFF. The CDR3 DNA follows: TGCGCCAGCAGCCAAGATTGGGAGGGTTTGAACACTGAAGCTTTCTTT.

V is TRBV11-2 and J is TRBJ1-6, with D uncertain. The length of the CDR3 is 13 residues. Germline loops: CDR1 SGHAT, CDR2 FQNNGV. V was clipped by 5 bases and J by 7 bases, with 9 bases between them. Written as DNA, the CDR3 is TGTGCCAGCAGCCCGACGGTAAATTCACCCCTCCACTTT. Protein sequence: CASSPTVNSPLHF.

The rearrangement uses TRBV27 and TRBJ1-2, with D possibly being TRBD1 (6 bases). CDR3 length: 13 amino acids. V was shortened by 8 bases and J by 8 bases, with 18 bases between the two germline ends. Per germline, CDR1 MNHEY and CDR2 SMNVEV (reference sequence). CDR3 DNA: TGTGCCAGCGGGGACTTTAAGGGGGGCGGCTACACCTTC. Translation gives CASGDFKGGGYTF.

This chain uses TRBV19 with TRBJ2-3; D gene uncertain. The CDR3 loop spans 15 amino acids. The germline CDR1 and CDR2 sequences are LNHDA and SQIVND (reference sequence). With 3 bases removed from V and 8 bases from J, the gap between germline ends came to 18 bases. The CDR3 here is CASSIRQSELGTQYF. In nucleotides, the CDR3 is TGTGCCAGTAGTATCCGGCAATCAGAATTAGGTACGCAGTATTTT.

With regard to this clonotype: This may be a read error, as it is one base from a much larger clone. DNA of the CDR3: TGTGCCAGCAACCCTACCAAAACCCCCTACAATGAGCAGTTCTTC. Translated, it gives CASNPTKTPYNEQFF. This sequence joins TRBV7-2 and TRBJ2-1; D is ambiguous. V lost 7 bases and J lost 2, with 15 bases in between. Germline V CDR1 and CDR2: SGHTA, FQGNSA. This CDR3 comprises 15 residues.